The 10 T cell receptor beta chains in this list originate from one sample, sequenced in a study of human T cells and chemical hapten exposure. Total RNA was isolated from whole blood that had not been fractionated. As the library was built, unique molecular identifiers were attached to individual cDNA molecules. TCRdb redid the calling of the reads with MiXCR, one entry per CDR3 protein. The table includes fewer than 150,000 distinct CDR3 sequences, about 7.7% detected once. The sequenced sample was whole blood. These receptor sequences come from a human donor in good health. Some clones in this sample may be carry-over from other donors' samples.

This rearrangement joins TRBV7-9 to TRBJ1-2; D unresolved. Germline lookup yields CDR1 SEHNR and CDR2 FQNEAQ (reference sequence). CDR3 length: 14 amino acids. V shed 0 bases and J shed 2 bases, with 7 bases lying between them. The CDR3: CASSLAPVNYGYTF. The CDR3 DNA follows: TGTGCCAGCAGCTTAGCTCCCGTAAACTATGGCTACACCTTC.

CDR3: CASSSGTDEKLFF. CDR3 coding DNA: TGTGCCAGCAGTTCCGGGACGGATGAAAAACTGTTTTTT. The chain combines TRBV12-3 or TRBV12-4 with TRBJ1-4, with D possibly matching TRBD1 (5 bases). The CDR3 runs to 13 residues. V lost 4 bases, J lost 6 bases, and 9 bases lay in between.

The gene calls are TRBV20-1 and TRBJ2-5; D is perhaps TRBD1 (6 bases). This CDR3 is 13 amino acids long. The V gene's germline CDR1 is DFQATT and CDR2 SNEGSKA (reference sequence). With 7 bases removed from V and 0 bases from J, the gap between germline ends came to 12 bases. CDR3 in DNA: TGCAGTGTCACCCAGGGGTACCAAGAGACCCAGTACTTC. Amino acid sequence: CSVTQGYQETQYF.

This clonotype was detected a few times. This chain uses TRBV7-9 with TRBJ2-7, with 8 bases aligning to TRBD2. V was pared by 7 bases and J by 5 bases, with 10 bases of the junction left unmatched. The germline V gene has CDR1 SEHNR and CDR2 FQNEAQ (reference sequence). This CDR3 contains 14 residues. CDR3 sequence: CASTTAGAENEQYF. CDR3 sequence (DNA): TGTGCCAGCACCACAGCGGGAGCGGAGAACGAGCAGTACTTC.

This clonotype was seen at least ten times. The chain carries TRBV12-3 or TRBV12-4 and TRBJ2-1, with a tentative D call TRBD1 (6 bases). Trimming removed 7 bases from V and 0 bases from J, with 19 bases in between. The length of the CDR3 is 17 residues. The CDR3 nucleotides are TGTGCCAGCACCCCTCGACAGGTCACGAGCTCCTACAATGAGCAGTTCTTC. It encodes CASTPRQVTSSYNEQFF.

The CDR3 sequence is CAISVPGPEYEQYF. The CDR3 DNA reads TGTGCCATCAGTGTCCCAGGACCGGAATACGAGCAGTACTTC. The chain recombines TRBV10-3 with TRBJ2-7; D ambiguous. Per germline, CDR1 ENHRY and CDR2 SYGVKD. The CDR3 totals 14 residues. The V and J ends lost 4 bases and 4 bases respectively, with 14 bases between them.

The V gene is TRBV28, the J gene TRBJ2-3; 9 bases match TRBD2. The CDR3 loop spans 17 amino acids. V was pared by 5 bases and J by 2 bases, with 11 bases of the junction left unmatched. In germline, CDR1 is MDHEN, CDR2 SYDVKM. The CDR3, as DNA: TGTGCCAGCAGTGCCTCCCTGCTAGCGGGGAACACAGATACGCAGTATTTT. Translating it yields CASSASLLAGNTDTQYF.

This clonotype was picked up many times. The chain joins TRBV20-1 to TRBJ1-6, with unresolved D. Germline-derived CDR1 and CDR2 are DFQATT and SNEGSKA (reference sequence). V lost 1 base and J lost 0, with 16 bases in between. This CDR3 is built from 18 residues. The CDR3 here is CSARGGRRARSYNSPLHF. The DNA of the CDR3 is TGCAGTGCTAGAGGTGGTCGTCGGGCCCGCTCCTATAATTCACCCCTCCACTTT.

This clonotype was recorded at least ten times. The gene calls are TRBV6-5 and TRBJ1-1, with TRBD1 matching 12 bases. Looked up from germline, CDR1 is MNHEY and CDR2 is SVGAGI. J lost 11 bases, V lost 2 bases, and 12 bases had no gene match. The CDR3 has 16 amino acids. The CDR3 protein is CASSYDIPGQGAIAFF. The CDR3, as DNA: TGTGCCAGCAGTTACGATATTCCGGGACAGGGGGCGATTGCTTTCTTT.

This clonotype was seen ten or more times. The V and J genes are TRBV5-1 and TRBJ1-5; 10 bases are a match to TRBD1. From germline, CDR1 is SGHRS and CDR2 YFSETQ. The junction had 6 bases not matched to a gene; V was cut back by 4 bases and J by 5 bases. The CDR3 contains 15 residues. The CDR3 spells CASSPTGTGDQPQHF. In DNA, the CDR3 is TGCGCCAGCAGCCCCACCGGGACAGGGGATCAGCCCCAGCATTTT.